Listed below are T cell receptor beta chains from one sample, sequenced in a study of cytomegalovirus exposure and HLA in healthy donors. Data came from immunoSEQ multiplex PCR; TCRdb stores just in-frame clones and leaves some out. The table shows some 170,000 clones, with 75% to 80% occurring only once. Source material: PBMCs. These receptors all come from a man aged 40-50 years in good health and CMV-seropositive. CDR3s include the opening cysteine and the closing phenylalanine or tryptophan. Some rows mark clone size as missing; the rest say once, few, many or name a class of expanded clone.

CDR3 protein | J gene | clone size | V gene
CASSPTSGNEQYF | TRBJ2-7 | - | TRBV5-4
CASSLVGDLTDTQYF | TRBJ2-3 | - | TRBV5-1
CASSTRGQSGDTQYF | TRBJ2-3 | - | TRBV7-2
CASSYRTGPQETQYF | TRBJ2-5 | - | TRBV5-1
CASSPGGVYEQFF | TRBJ2-1 | few | TRBV18
CASSEARLAKNIQYF | TRBJ2-4 | few | TRBV2
CASSPGQSLTYEQYF | TRBJ2-7 | - | TRBV7-2
CASFGRATYEQYF | TRBJ2-7 | - | TRBV27
CASSFGTSGKTDTQYF | TRBJ2-3 | few | TRBV5-8
CATSLDSLSYNEQFF | TRBJ2-1 | - | TRBV15
CASRQRGLAKNEQFF | TRBJ2-1 | - | TRBV6-5
CASSFNRAGANVLTF | TRBJ2-6 | - | TRBV5-1
CASSSGLAGEQYF | TRBJ2-7 | - | TRBV5-1
CASSYFGEGAYNEQFF | TRBJ2-1 | - | TRBV6-5
CAIRPTGNYGYTF | TRBJ1-2 | once | TRBV10-3